This T cell receptor (beta chain) was captured by sequencing in a study of blood T cell repertoires in COVID-19. Study-level background: Donors in the United States, Italy and Spain gave samples during acute or convalescent COVID-19. From T cells, B-cell-depleted T cells, or PBMCs came the material, which was cDNA or gDNA.

Participants' reported clinical history set cohort assignment. V was cut by 5 bases and J by 4 bases, with 13 bases left in between. This CDR3 is built from 14 residues. Per germline, CDR1 MNHEY and CDR2 SVGEGT. In the study's own analysis: From reference gene primer amplification, estimates of nucleated cell counts were derived. TCRdb's copy holds only in-frame clones and misses some; the assay was immunoSEQ multiplex PCR. D and trimming were read from the DNA, whereas the V and J calls and clone size are those reported in that table. Of 200,000 to 250,000 clones listed, almost 90% are singletons. This TCR came from a woman in her forties or fifties with acute COVID-19. The gene calls are TRBV6-2 or TRBV6-3 and TRBJ2-3; maybe TRBD1 (6 bases). The sequenced material came from PBMCs or T cells enriched from blood (not recorded which). In nucleotides, the CDR3 is TGTGCCAGCAGTGACACAGGGCCGGCAGATACGCAGTATTTT. Protein sequence: CASSDTGPADTQYF.